Listed here is a single T cell receptor beta chain. Its antigen is as yet unknown. The data are from a study of shared clonotypes between healthy human individuals. Sequencing was performed with immunoSEQ multiplex PCR; in TCRdb, only in-frame clones are kept and a portion is missing. The data show about 1 million clones, 60% to 80% seen once. Trimming took 6 bases from V and 4 from J, leaving 21 bases between them. The CDR3 loop spans 15 amino acids. Germline CDR1 reads GTSNPN; CDR2 reads SVGIG (reference sequence). Findings and limits, study-wide: Lower generation probabilities were found for non-shared clonotypes than for those shared by all four donors.

The sample taken for sequencing was memory CD4+ T cells sorted from blood. Specified subset: CD45RA-negative fraction. This clonotype was obtained from a man between 18 and 29 years old in good health. The chain has TRBV30 and TRBJ2-5, with D possibly TRBD2 on 6 matching bases. In nucleotides, the CDR3 is TGTGCCTGCCGAAATACCAGGGTGGGGGGAGAGACCCAGTACTTC. Translated: CACRNTRVGGETQYF.